The rows below give T cell receptor beta chains drawn from one sample of a study of T cell responses to AZD1222 COVID-19 vaccine. The method was immunoSEQ multiplex PCR; TCRdb's version includes in-frame clones alone and lacks a portion of them. Of 80,000 or so clones in the sample, around 90% are singletons; the top ten hold more than 1.3%. Sequencing used peripheral blood, obtained on day 0 of AZD1222 vaccination. These receptors were taken from an adult in good health. Both conserved end residues are part of each CDR3. A D gene is named only where the DNA matches it firmly. Where a row states a size, it is once, few, many or the class of an expanded clone; other rows omit it.

J: TRBJ2-3; D: TRBD1; V: TRBV14; size: .; CDR3: CASSRGTGEIYTDTQYF; DNA: TGTGCCAGCAGCCGCGGGACAGGAGAAATTTACACAGATACGCAGTATTTT
J: TRBJ2-6; D: .; V: TRBV19; size: .; CDR3: CASKMLLGSSGANVLTF; DNA: TGTGCCAGTAAAATGCTCCTGGGGTCCTCTGGGGCCAACGTCCTGACTTTC
J: TRBJ1-1; D: TRBD1; V: TRBV4-2; size: once; CDR3: CASSPGGQGWAEAFF; DNA: TGTGCCAGCAGCCCGGGGGGACAGGGCTGGGCTGAAGCTTTCTTT
J: TRBJ2-7; D: .; V: TRBV19; size: .; CDR3: CASSIGHPYEQYF; DNA: TGTGCCAGTAGTATAGGGCATCCCTACGAGCAGTACTTC
J: TRBJ1-1; D: TRBD1; V: TRBV25-1; size: .; CDR3: CASSERRGGVGTEAFF; DNA: TGTGCCAGCAGTGAACGTAGAGGGGGCGTTGGGACTGAAGCTTTCTTT
J: TRBJ1-5; D: .; V: TRBV7-2; size: .; CDR3: CASSFLPGGNQPQHF; DNA: TGTGCCAGCAGCTTTTTGCCAGGGGGCAATCAGCCCCAGCATTTT
J: TRBJ2-7; D: .; V: TRBV27; size: .; CDR3: CASSPRTILPYEQYF; DNA: TGTGCCAGCAGTCCCCGGACTATCCTACCCTACGAGCAGTACTTC
J: TRBJ2-7; D: .; V: TRBV29-1; size: .; CDR3: CSVRTLTDSYEQYF; DNA: TGCAGCGTCCGAACCTTGACAGATTCCTACGAGCAGTACTTC
J: TRBJ2-1; D: TRBD2; V: TRBV27; size: .; CDR3: CASTFGTSGRGEQFF; DNA: TGTGCCAGCACCTTTGGGACTAGCGGGAGAGGTGAGCAGTTCTTC
J: TRBJ1-5; D: .; V: TRBV6-1; size: .; CDR3: CASSEGWKGYSNQPQHF; DNA: TGTGCCAGCAGTGAAGGTTGGAAAGGATATAGCAATCAGCCCCAGCATTTT
J: TRBJ2-2; D: .; V: TRBV7-3; size: .; CDR3: CASSFRPNTGELFF; DNA: TGTGCCAGCAGCTTTCGACCGAACACCGGGGAGCTGTTTTTT
J: TRBJ1-1; D: .; V: TRBV12-3/TRBV12-4; size: .; CDR3: CATWGTTEAFF; DNA: TGTGCCACGTGGGGTACCACTGAAGCTTTCTTT
J: TRBJ1-2; D: TRBD1; V: TRBV27; size: .; CDR3: CASRGTGSRGGYTF; DNA: TGTGCCAGCAGGGGGACAGGGTCTCGGGGTGGCTACACCTTC
J: TRBJ2-5; D: .; V: TRBV2; size: .; CDR3: CASSELRTLTQYF; DNA: TGTGCCAGCAGTGAACTACGGACGCTGACCCAGTACTTC
J: TRBJ2-1; D: TRBD2; V: TRBV29-1; size: once; CDR3: CSVEGLAGGVDEQFF; DNA: TGCAGCGTTGAAGGGTTAGCGGGGGGGGTGGATGAGCAGTTCTTC
J: TRBJ2-7; D: .; V: TRBV14; size: .; CDR3: CASSQVYEQYF; DNA: TGTGCCAGCAGCCAAGTCTACGAGCAGTACTTC
J: TRBJ2-5; D: TRBD1; V: TRBV5-1; size: .; CDR3: CASRTGPSQETQYF; DNA: TGCGCCAGCCGGACAGGCCCATCTCAAGAGACCCAGTACTTC
J: TRBJ2-2; D: TRBD1; V: TRBV7-2; size: few; CDR3: CASSPNRGGNTGELFF; DNA: TGTGCCAGCAGCCCAAACAGGGGCGGGAACACCGGGGAGCTGTTTTTT
J: TRBJ1-4; D: TRBD1; V: TRBV19; size: .; CDR3: CASSTRDRGRTNEKLFF; DNA: TGTGCCAGTAGTACCCGGGACAGGGGGCGTACTAATGAAAAACTGTTTTTT
J: TRBJ1-1; D: .; V: TRBV21-1; size: once; CDR3: CASSNLWESLMNTEAFF; DNA: TGTGCCAGCAGCAACTTATGGGAATCCCTTATGAACACTGAAGCTTTCTTT
J: TRBJ2-2; D: .; V: TRBV11-2; size: .; CDR3: CASSLDRSGELFF; DNA: TGTGCCAGCAGCTTAGACAGGTCCGGAGAGCTGTTTTTT
J: TRBJ2-2; D: .; V: TRBV19; size: .; CDR3: CASSIPRGGLFF; DNA: TGTGCCAGTAGTATACCCCGTGGAGGGCTGTTTTTT
J: TRBJ2-1; D: .; V: TRBV27; size: .; CDR3: CASSLGRAYNEQFF; DNA: TGTGCCAGCAGTTTAGGGCGGGCCTACAATGAGCAGTTCTTC
J: TRBJ1-3; D: TRBD1; V: TRBV10-3; size: once; CDR3: CAINRQGAVGNTIYF; DNA: TGTGCCATCAATAGACAGGGGGCCGTCGGAAACACCATATATTTT
J: TRBJ1-2; D: .; V: TRBV19; size: .; CDR3: CASSPTGLANYGYTF; DNA: TGTGCCAGTAGTCCCACAGGCCTAGCTAACTATGGCTACACCTTC
J: TRBJ2-7; D: .; V: TRBV30; size: .; CDR3: CAWSVTPGVFHEQYF; DNA: TGTGCCTGGAGTGTAACCCCAGGGGTTTTCCACGAGCAGTACTTC
J: TRBJ1-5; D: TRBD1; V: TRBV5-5; size: .; CDR3: CASSPGQASNQPQHF; DNA: TGTGCCAGCAGCCCTGGACAGGCCTCCAATCAGCCCCAGCATTTT
J: TRBJ2-7; D: TRBD1; V: TRBV19; size: .; CDR3: CASTTGTGGSEQYF; DNA: TGTGCCAGTACCACCGGGACAGGGGGTAGCGAGCAGTACTTC
J: TRBJ2-3; D: .; V: TRBV24-1; size: .; CDR3: CATSGTPTDTQYF; DNA: TGTGCCACCAGTGGGACTCCCACAGATACGCAGTATTTT
J: TRBJ2-7; D: TRBD2; V: TRBV5-1; size: .; CDR3: CASSTTSGRDEQYF; DNA: TGCGCCAGCAGTACGACTAGCGGGAGAGACGAGCAGTACTTC
J: TRBJ2-3; D: .; V: TRBV3-1/TRBV3-2; size: .; CDR3: CASSQDLRGSRTDTQYF; DNA: TGTGCCAGCAGCCAAGATCTAAGGGGGTCCAGAACAGATACGCAGTATTTT
J: TRBJ2-4; D: .; V: TRBV28; size: .; CDR3: CASSLVQGPIQYF; DNA: TGTGCCAGCAGTTTGGTACAAGGACCCATTCAGTACTTC
J: TRBJ1-5; D: .; V: TRBV7-8; size: .; CDR3: CASSLEPVWPQHF; DNA: TGTGCCAGCAGCTTAGAGCCCGTCTGGCCCCAGCATTTT
J: TRBJ2-2; D: .; V: TRBV7-8; size: .; CDR3: CASSFGLANTGELFF; DNA: TGTGCCAGCAGCTTCGGCCTCGCGAACACCGGGGAGCTGTTTTTT
J: TRBJ1-2; D: .; V: TRBV18; size: .; CDR3: CASSPDRDNYGYTF; DNA: TGTGCCAGCTCACCTGACAGAGATAACTATGGCTACACCTTC
J: TRBJ2-7; D: .; V: TRBV20-1; size: .; CDR3: CSASAGPSSTSYEQYF; DNA: TGCAGTGCTAGTGCCGGGCCTAGCTCCACCTCCTACGAGCAGTACTTC
J: TRBJ2-7; D: .; V: TRBV5-1; size: .; CDR3: CASTVSGTSYGEQYF; DNA: TGCGCCAGCACCGTATCCGGGACATCCTACGGAGAGCAGTACTTC